These 2 T cell receptor beta chains share one sample of origin, sequenced in a study of alternative splicing in chronic myeloid leukemia remission. Poly-A-selected mRNA from around 1 ug total RNA formed the libraries. TCRdb derives one entry per CDR3 protein from the bulk RNA-seq reads, leaving out DNA. Counted here are about 320 distinct CDR3 sequences, 98% occurring once; the ten biggest clones make up 6% to 7%. Sequenced input: PBMCs. These receptors all stem from a person aged 25-55 years in good health.

This chain uses TRBV19 with TRBJ2-7; TCRdb proposes TRBD2, but this gene call is untestable without DNA. Per germline, CDR1 LNHDA and CDR2 SQIVND (reference sequence). The CDR3 covers 11 residues. CDR3 sequence reads: CASSTSGEQYF.

V gene TRBV27 combines with J gene TRBJ2-3. From germline, CDR1 is MNHEY and CDR2 SMNVEV (reference sequence). This CDR3 has 14 residues. CDR3 protein: CASSHRSRFDTQYF.